The 29 T cell receptor beta chains reported below all come from one sample, sequenced in a study of cytotoxic CD8 clonotypes in ibrutinib-treated CLL. The repertoire was sequenced with immunoSEQ multiplex PCR; TCRdb's copy has only in-frame clones and lacks some. The data contain 70,000 to 85,000 clones, about 84% of them singletons. The material was PBMCs, obtained at disease progression, from a patient treated with ibrutinib. Every receptor here comes from a human donor with chronic lymphocytic leukemia.

The V and J genes are TRBV4-1 and TRBJ2-7; 7 nucleotides match TRBD2. Losses at the gene ends were 5 bases for V and 3 bases for J; bases not matched to a gene: 7. The CDR3 spans 14 residues. Germline V CDR1 and CDR2: MGHRA, YSYEKL. CDR3: CASSSVAGVYEQYF. The CDR3 DNA reads as TGCGCCAGCAGCTCTGTAGCGGGCGTCTACGAGCAGTACTTC.

This clone was seen a few times. The chain employs TRBV6-4 and TRBJ2-1, with D maybe TRBD1 (5 bases). V was clipped by 0 bases and J by 9 bases, with 18 bases between them. The CDR3 contains 16 residues. The germline CDR1 and CDR2 sequences are MRHNA and SNTAGT. CDR3 in amino acids: CASSDSPGASPREQFF. The DNA for the CDR3 is TGTGCCAGCAGTGACTCCCCTGGGGCCAGCCCCCGTGAGCAGTTCTTC.

The chain combines TRBV5-1 with TRBJ1-2; 7 nucleotides line up with TRBD1. Germline trimming cut 4 bases from V and 0 bases from J; bases unmatched to any gene: 3. CDR3 length: 14 residues. CDR1 and CDR2 (germline): SGHRS, YFSETQ. The CDR3 spells CASSPGQTNYGYTF. In nucleotides, the CDR3 is TGCGCCAGCAGCCCGGGACAGACTAACTATGGCTACACCTTC. The full variable domain, its missing parts supplied by reference TRBV5-1 and TRBJ1-2, is KAGVTQTPRYLIKTRGQQVTLSCSPISGHRSVSWYQQTPGQGLQFLFEYFSETQRNKGNFPGRFSGRQFSNSRSEMNVSTLELGDSALYLCASSPGQTNYGYTFGSGTRLTVV.

On this clone itself: Relative to the germline gene, one junction end is altered; a read error may explain this. V is TRBV5-6 and J is TRBJ2-7; D is perhaps TRBD2 (7 bases). Germline CDR1 reads SGHDT; CDR2 reads YYEEEE. The CDR3 sequence is 15 residues long. CDR3 sequence reads: CASNLGGARFSEQYF. CDR3 bases: TGTGCCAGCAACTTGGGGGGGGCGCGATTTAGCGAGCAGTACTTC.

V and J are TRBV28 and TRBJ1-2; 9 bases match TRBD1. J lost 7 bases, V lost 2 bases, and 5 bases had no gene match. Germline V gene lookup returns CDR1 MDHEN and CDR2 SYDVKM. This CDR3 contains 14 residues. The CDR3 here is CASSLVDRGSGYTF. The CDR3 nucleotides are TGTGCCAGCAGTTTAGTGGACAGGGGCAGTGGCTACACCTTC.

This clone was seen once. V usage is TRBV4-2 and J usage is TRBJ2-3; D is unclear. The V end lost 0 bases, the J end lost 4 bases, and 8 bases lay between the germline ends. Germline lookup yields CDR1 LGHNA and CDR2 YNFKEQ. There are 14 residues in the CDR3. The CDR3 region is CASSQELRSDTQYF. DNA for the CDR3: TGTGCCAGCAGCCAAGAACTAAGGTCAGATACGCAGTATTTT.

V gene TRBV7-9 combines with J gene TRBJ2-2; D is undetermined. Germline CDR1 is SEHNR and CDR2 is FQNEAQ (reference sequence). The CDR3 is made up of 14 amino acids. V was clipped by 5 bases and J by 1 base, with 8 bases between them. CDR3 coding DNA: TGTGCCAGCAGCCCTACTCTGAACACCGGGGAGCTGTTTTTT. Translation: CASSPTLNTGELFF.

V gene TRBV7-9 combines with J gene TRBJ1-2, with a weak D call TRBD1 (5 bases). The CDR3 runs 15 residues. From germline, CDR1 is SEHNR and CDR2 FQNEAQ (reference sequence). Trimming removed 5 bases at V and 3 bases at J, with 16 bases between. CDR3 bases: TGTGCCAGCAGCCCACGGACACCCAGGGACTATGGCTACACCTTC. Amino acids: CASSPRTPRDYGYTF.

The J gene is TRBJ2-6, the V gene TRBV2; the D is unclear. The CDR3 covers 14 residues. The germline V and J ends were trimmed by 11 bases and 8 bases, with 19 bases remaining between them. Per germline, CDR1 SNHLY and CDR2 FYNNEI. In DNA, the CDR3 is TGTGCCGCTGGGAATATTGGATTGTCCAACGTCCTGACTTTC. Protein sequence: CAAGNIGLSNVLTF. Full variable domain (rest looked up from reference TRBV2 and TRBJ2-6): EPEVTQTPSHQVTQMGQEVILRCVPISNHLYFYWYRQILGQKVEFLVSFYNNEISEKSEIFDDQFSVERPDGSNFTLKIRSTKLEDSAMYFCAAGNIGLSNVLTFGAGSRLTVL.

The CDR3 is CASSPQGAEAFF. CDR3 nucleotides: TGTGCCAGCAGTCCCCAAGGGGCTGAAGCTTTCTTT. The chain employs TRBV25-1 and TRBJ1-1; D is perhaps TRBD1 (5 bases). This CDR3 region has 12 residues. In germline, CDR1 is MGHDK, CDR2 SYGVNS. The V end lost 5 bases, the J end lost 6 bases, and 10 bases lay between the germline ends.

This clone was detected only a few times. CDR3 bases: TGTGCCTGGAGTGTATTCTCGAGGTACAACAACTATGGCTACACCTTC. As protein: CAWSVFSRYNNYGYTF. This chain links TRBV30 with TRBJ1-2; D remains ambiguous. The CDR3 covers 16 residues. Germline CDR1 reads GTSNPN; CDR2 reads SVGIG (reference sequence). V dropped 0 bases and J dropped 2 bases, with 16 bases sitting between them. Combining the CDR3 with reference TRBV30 and TRBJ1-2 gives the whole variable domain SQTIHQWPATLVQPVGSPLSLECTVEGTSNPNLYWYRQAAGRGLQLLFYSVGIGQISSEVPQNLSASRPQDRQFILSSKKLLLSDSGFYLCAWSVFSRYNNYGYTFGSGTRLTVV.

V is TRBV5-6 and J is TRBJ2-3, with 7 bases identical to TRBD2. Germline V lookup: CDR1 SGHDT, CDR2 YYEEEE. V was pared by 2 bases and J by 5 bases, with 11 bases of the junction left unmatched. The CDR3 has 16 residues. The CDR3 region has the DNA TGTGCCAGCAGCTTATCTAGCGGAAACTGGGGAGATACGCAGTATTTT. As protein: CASSLSSGNWGDTQYF. The variable domain in full, completed from reference TRBV5-6 and TRBJ2-3, reads DAGVTQSPTHLIKTRGQQVTLRCSPKSGHDTVSWYQQALGQGPQFIFQYYEEEERQRGNFPDRFSGHQFPNYSSELNVNALLLGDSALYLCASSLSSGNWGDTQYFGPGTRLTVL.

The chain joins TRBV10-2 to TRBJ1-4; TRBD1 might be the D (5 bases). CDR1 and CDR2 (germline): WSHSY, SAAADI. V dropped 6 bases and J dropped 5 bases, with 10 bases sitting between them. This CDR3 region has 13 residues. CDR3 region: CASRRDGNEKLFF. The CDR3, as DNA: TGCGCCAGCAGGCGGGACGGAAATGAAAAACTGTTTTTT.

The genes are TRBV6-1 and TRBJ1-5, with TRBD1 identical over 9 bases. This CDR3 comprises 12 residues. Unmatched junction bases numbered 5, after V lost 6 bases and J lost 11 bases. Germline V lookup: CDR1 MNHNS, CDR2 SASEGT. The CDR3: CASRTGGHTQHF. The CDR3 DNA reads as TGTGCCAGCAGGACAGGGGGGCATACCCAGCATTTT.

The chain uses TRBV5-6 and TRBJ2-7, with a possible D match to TRBD2 (6 bases). V was clipped by 6 bases and J by 1 base, with 11 bases between them. This CDR3 has 13 amino acids. The germline V gene encodes CDR1 SGHDT and CDR2 YYEEEE. The CDR3 is CASTYGGSYEQYF. Here the CDR3 DNA reads TGTGCCAGCACATACGGGGGATCCTACGAGCAGTACTTC.

The chain employs TRBV11-2 and TRBJ1-3; unclear D gene. Per germline, CDR1 SGHAT and CDR2 FQNNGV. The V end was cut by 0 bases, the J end by 0 bases, with 15 bases between. The CDR3 contains 18 residues. CDR3 region: CASSLELSTHYSGNTIYF. The DNA for the CDR3 is TGTGCCAGCAGCTTAGAGCTCTCTACCCATTACTCTGGAAACACCATATATTTT.

The chain links TRBV5-1 to TRBJ2-2; the D gene is possibly TRBD2 (5 bases). V lost 0 bases and J 6 bases, leaving 6 bases between the germline ends. Germline V gene sequence: CDR1 SGHRS, CDR2 YFSETQ. The CDR3 is made up of 13 amino acids. CDR3 nucleotide sequence: TGCGCCAGCAGCTTGGACGGGGCCGGGGAGCTGTTTTTT. This translates into CASSLDGAGELFF.

This clone was observed a handful of times. This sequence joins TRBV10-1 and TRBJ2-7, with D unclear. CDR1 WNHNN and CDR2 SYGVQD come from the germline V gene (reference sequence). CDR3 length: 14 residues. V shed 5 bases and J shed 3 bases, with 14 bases lying between them. The CDR3 bases are TGCGCCAGCAGTTCGTCTAGGGTTTTCTACGAGCAGTACTTC. Protein sequence: CASSSSRVFYEQYF.

This clone was recorded a few times. The rearrangement uses TRBV2 and TRBJ2-7; D is possibly TRBD2 (6 bases). The CDR3 sequence is 17 residues long. V lost 2 bases and J lost 3, with 20 bases in between. CDR1 is SNHLY and CDR2 is FYNNEI in the germline V gene. As DNA, the CDR3 is TGTGCCAGCAGTGAACGTGAACTAGCCAGTGGGGGCTACGAGCAGTACTTC. It specifies CASSERELASGGYEQYF.

The CDR3 is CASSRTGGEIGEQFF. DNA of the CDR3: TGTGCCAGCAGTCGGACCGGGGGGGAGATAGGTGAGCAGTTCTTC. The chain is built from TRBV5-5 and TRBJ2-1; 8 bases line up with TRBD2. Losses at the gene ends were 5 bases for V and 9 bases for J; bases not matched to a gene: 13. The CDR3 length is 15 residues. CDR1 is SGHKS and CDR2 is YYEKEE in the germline V gene (reference sequence).

The gene calls are TRBV5-4 and TRBJ1-1; no clear D gene. This CDR3 contains 12 residues. V was pared by 7 bases and J by 1 base, with 8 bases between. Germline V gene lookup returns CDR1 SGHNT and CDR2 YYREEE (reference sequence). CDR3 amino acids: CASGLGNTEAFF. As DNA, the CDR3 is TGTGCCAGCGGACTGGGGAACACTGAAGCTTTCTTT.

This chain connects TRBV7-8 to TRBJ2-6; 7 nucleotides match TRBD1. Germline V lookup: CDR1 SGHVS, CDR2 FQNEAQ. This CDR3 is built from 15 residues. Trimming cost V 5 bases and J 0 bases; bases outside gene matches: 1. The CDR3 reads CASSRQGSGANVLTF. The CDR3 DNA reads TGTGCCAGCAGCAGACAGGGCTCTGGGGCCAACGTCCTGACTTTC.

V gene TRBV19 combines with J gene TRBJ1-5; 8 nucleotides line up with TRBD1. Germline CDR1 LNHDA, CDR2 SQIVND (reference sequence). V shed 3 bases, J shed 5 bases, and the junction held 9 bases outside the gene matches. The CDR3 runs 16 residues. DNA of the CDR3: TGTGCCAGTAGTATCCTCCCTCAGGGGGCCTATCAGCCCCAGCATTTT. It translates to CASSILPQGAYQPQHF.

The chain employs TRBV6-1 and TRBJ2-5; D is uncertain. Germline CDR1 MNHNS, CDR2 SASEGT. CDR3 length: 12 amino acids. Trimming stripped 4 bases from V and 1 base from J, with 4 bases between. The CDR3 sequence: CASSGVQETQYF. The DNA of the CDR3 is TGTGCCAGCAGTGGGGTCCAAGAGACCCAGTACTTC.

The chain links TRBV15 to TRBJ1-4; D remains ambiguous. Per the germline V gene, CDR1 is LNHNV and CDR2 is YYDKDF (reference sequence). This CDR3 spans 15 amino acids. V lost 3 bases, J lost 0 bases, and 8 bases lay in between. CDR3 residues: CATSSFRATNEKLFF. The CDR3 DNA follows: TGTGCCACCAGCAGTTTCAGAGCAACTAATGAAAAACTGTTTTTT.

V is TRBV5-1 and J is TRBJ2-5, with a tentative D call TRBD2 (5 bases). The V end lost 2 bases, the J end lost 3 bases, and 11 bases lay between the germline ends. Germline loops: CDR1 SGHRS, CDR2 YFSETQ. CDR3 length: 14 amino acids. CDR3 protein: CASSFRRREETQYF. The CDR3 nucleotides are TGCGCCAGCAGCTTCAGGAGGAGAGAAGAGACCCAGTACTTC. Full variable domain (rest looked up from reference TRBV5-1 and TRBJ2-5): KAGVTQTPRYLIKTRGQQVTLSCSPISGHRSVSWYQQTPGQGLQFLFEYFSETQRNKGNFPGRFSGRQFSNSRSEMNVSTLELGDSALYLCASSFRRREETQYFGPGTRLLVL.

This chain links TRBV27 with TRBJ1-2; a weak D match, TRBD1 (5 bases). Trimming took 3 bases from V and 2 from J, leaving 13 bases between them. The CDR3 sequence is 15 residues long. The germline V gene has CDR1 MNHEY and CDR2 SMNVEV (reference sequence). CDR3 DNA: TGTGCCAGCAGTTTTCAGGGACGGTTGAACTATGGCTACACCTTC. This codes for CASSFQGRLNYGYTF.

The chain carries TRBV5-8 and TRBJ2-3; the D is unclear. Germline CDR1 reads SGHTS; CDR2 reads YDEGEE. The ends were cut back, 0 bases at V and 0 bases at J, with 8 bases in the middle. The CDR3 covers 15 residues. The CDR3 reads CASSLALTSTDTQYF. The CDR3 coding sequence is TGTGCCAGCAGCTTGGCCCTCACTAGCACAGATACGCAGTATTTT.

The DNA for the CDR3 is TGTGCCAGCAGCTTAGGCCCCGACTCGGGCTATGGCTACACCTTC. As protein: CASSLGPDSGYGYTF. V and J are TRBV11-2 and TRBJ1-2; D not certain. CDR1 is SGHAT, CDR2 FQNNGV, per germline. Trimming removed 1 base from V and 4 bases from J, with 13 bases in between. The CDR3 spans 15 residues.